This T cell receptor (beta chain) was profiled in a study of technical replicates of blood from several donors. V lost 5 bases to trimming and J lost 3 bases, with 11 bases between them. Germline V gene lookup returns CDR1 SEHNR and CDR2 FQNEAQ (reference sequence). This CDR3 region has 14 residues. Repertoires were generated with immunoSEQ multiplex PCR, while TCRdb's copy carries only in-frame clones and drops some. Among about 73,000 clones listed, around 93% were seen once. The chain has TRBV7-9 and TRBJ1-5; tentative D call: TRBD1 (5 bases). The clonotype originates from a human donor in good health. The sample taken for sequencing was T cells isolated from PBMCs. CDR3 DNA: TGTGCCAGCAGCGGGGACTCTCTCAATCAGCCCCAGCATTTT. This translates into CASSGDSLNQPQHF.